Shown below are 31 T cell receptor beta chains from a single sample sequenced in a study of Graves' ophthalmopathy and Graves' hyperthyroidism. Amplified material comprised TCR beta CDR3 regions derived from RNA transcripts. RT-PCR with HTBI primers came first, then second-round multiplex PCR. TCRdb used MiXCR to reprocess the multiplex PCR reads, holding one entry per CDR3 protein. The repertoire holds 740,000 or so distinct CDR3 sequences, with 40% as singletons. Sequences were obtained from peripheral blood. These receptor sequences come from an adult man with Graves' ophthalmopathy.

This clonotype was detected ten times or more. The CDR3 nucleotides are TGTGCCAGCAGTGTCGCGCACGAGCAGTACTTC. This encodes CASSVAHEQYF. The gene calls are TRBV25-1 and TRBJ2-7; D unresolved. The CDR3 has 11 residues. V lost 4 bases and J 5 bases, leaving 6 bases between the germline ends. Germline V gives CDR1 MGHDK, CDR2 SYGVNS.

The rearrangement links TRBV4-3 to TRBJ2-6; possibly TRBD2 for D (5 bases). This CDR3 has 17 amino acids. V dropped 2 bases and J dropped 2 bases, with 13 bases sitting between them. Germline CDR1 LGHNA, CDR2 YSLEER. The CDR3, as DNA: TGCGCCAGCAGCCAATGGTCGGGGAGCACTGGGGCCAACGTCCTGACTTTC. Residues: CASSQWSGSTGANVLTF.

The V gene is TRBV2, the J gene TRBJ1-6; unclear D gene. The CDR3 contains 15 residues. The V gene's germline CDR1 is SNHLY and CDR2 FYNNEI. Deletions cut 2 bases from V and 2 bases from J, with 7 bases between. The CDR3 sequence is CASSEWETYNSPLHF. CDR3 DNA: TGTGCCAGCAGTGAATGGGAAACCTATAATTCACCCCTCCACTTT.

The chain employs TRBV9 and TRBJ1-6, with a weak D call TRBD1 (5 bases). V lost 4 bases to trimming and J lost 6 bases, with 20 bases between them. This CDR3 region has 17 residues. The V gene's germline CDR1 is SGDLS and CDR2 YYNGEE. CDR3 DNA: TGTGCCAGCAGCCAAGAATACGGGGCAGCTACTAATTCACCCCTCCACTTT. This sequence encodes CASSQEYGAATNSPLHF.

The genes are TRBV11-1 and TRBJ2-2, with D unresolved. The CDR3 extends over 16 amino acids. V gave up 5 bases and J gave up 0 bases, with 13 bases separating them. The germline V gene has CDR1 SGHAT and CDR2 FQDESV (reference sequence). Here the CDR3 reads CASSLPTATNTGELFF. The CDR3 DNA sequence: TGTGCCAGCAGCCTCCCTACCGCAACGAACACCGGGGAGCTGTTTTTT.

V gene TRBV2 combines with J gene TRBJ2-2; D is undetermined. V lost 6 bases and J 1 base, leaving 9 bases between the germline ends. This CDR3 has 14 amino acids. CDR1 is SNHLY, CDR2 FYNNEI, per germline. CDR3 coding DNA: TGTGCCAGCAGCGAGATCCAGAACACCGGGGAGCTGTTTTTT. It codes for CASSEIQNTGELFF.

V gene TRBV10-3 combines with J gene TRBJ1-1, with TRBD1 identical over 7 bases. V trimming: 10 bases; J trimming: 4 bases; junction bases outside the gene matches: 15. CDR1 and CDR2 from the germline V gene are ENHRY and SYGVKD. The CDR3 is made up of 15 amino acids. CDR3 DNA sequence: TGTGCCACCCCGTTCGGGACAGTTGATCGCACTGAAGCTTTCTTT. The encoded protein is CATPFGTVDRTEAFF.

This chain uses TRBV11-2 with TRBJ2-7, with 8 nucleotides matching TRBD1. Trimming took 6 bases from V and 6 from J; bases not matched to a gene: 19. Germline CDR1 is SGHAT and CDR2 is FQNNGV. The CDR3 has 17 amino acids. The CDR3 coding sequence is TGTGCCAGCAGTTCCCCCGGGACAGGAGGCTCTTTTGTCGAGCAGTACTTC. It translates to CASSSPGTGGSFVEQYF.

This clonotype was counted at least ten times. The chain has TRBV9 and TRBJ1-2, with D unresolved. Germline V gene lookup returns CDR1 SGDLS and CDR2 YYNGEE. The CDR3 is 13 residues long. Trimming removed 1 base at V and 7 bases at J, with 11 bases between. The DNA for the CDR3 is TGTGCCAGCAGCGTATCCGGCCTAGGTGGCTACACCTTC. Its protein product is CASSVSGLGGYTF.

This clonotype was observed a handful of times. The V gene is TRBV29-1, the J gene TRBJ2-3; 15 bases map to TRBD2. The CDR3 length is 15 residues. Germline lookup yields CDR1 SQVTM and CDR2 ANQGSEA. After removal of 7 bases from V and 2 bases from J, the junction contained 4 bases not matched to a gene. CDR3 bases: TGCAGCGCTGGACTAGCGGGAGGGAACACAGATACGCAGTATTTT. Encoded protein: CSAGLAGGNTDTQYF.

This clonotype was recorded at least ten times. This chain uses TRBV6-5 with TRBJ1-2; D is unresolved. The CDR3 is 11 residues long. CDR1 and CDR2 from the germline V gene are MNHEY and SVGAGI. V dropped 4 bases and J dropped 6 bases, with 6 bases sitting between them. The CDR3 region is CASSSRDGYTF. CDR3 coding DNA: TGTGCCAGCAGTTCGAGGGATGGCTACACCTTC.

This clonotype was seen more than once but under ten times. The CDR3 nucleotides read TGTGCCAGCAGTAACGACCTCGCGGGAGCTGAGACCCAGTACTTC. Translation: CASSNDLAGAETQYF. This chain connects TRBV6-5 to TRBJ2-5, with TRBD2 matching over 7 bases. V gave up 5 bases and J gave up 5 bases; unmatched junction bases: 11. Germline-derived CDR1 and CDR2 are MNHEY and SVGAGI. The CDR3 runs to 15 residues.

The chain links TRBV11-2 to TRBJ1-5, with 7 bases aligning to TRBD1. The germline V gene has CDR1 SGHAT and CDR2 FQNNGV. With V trimmed by 5 bases and J by 9 bases, 10 bases remained unmatched. CDR3 size: 14 residues. The CDR3, as DNA: TGTGCCAGCAGCGTAAATGGACAGGTCCGGCCCCAGCATTTT. Residues: CASSVNGQVRPQHF.

This clonotype was counted ten times or more. This chain uses TRBV7-2 with TRBJ2-7; D is possibly TRBD2 (6 bases). Trimming stripped 2 bases from V and 10 bases from J, with 15 bases between. The CDR3 is 13 amino acids. Germline CDR1 is SGHTA and CDR2 is FQGNSA. The CDR3 DNA reads TGTGCCAGCAGCTTACCCTCCGGGACTGCTCAGTACTTC. It encodes CASSLPSGTAQYF.

The chain uses TRBV2 and TRBJ2-5, with D perhaps being TRBD1 or TRBD2 (5 bases each). Germline assignment: CDR1 SNHLY and CDR2 FYNNEI. This CDR3 is 18 amino acids long. Deletions cut 2 bases from V and 5 bases from J, with 24 bases between. The CDR3 DNA reads as TGTGCCAGCAGTGAAAGATATCTTGGGACCCAGGTAGGGGAGACCCAGTACTTC. Protein product: CASSERYLGTQVGETQYF.

This clonotype showed up just once. The CDR3 reads CSAGTGTTYEQYF. CDR3 bases: TGCAGCGCTGGGACAGGCACCACCTACGAGCAGTACTTC. The V gene is TRBV29-1, the J gene TRBJ2-7, with 8 bases aligning to TRBD1. The CDR3 sequence is 13 residues long. Germline-derived CDR1 and CDR2 are SQVTM and ANQGSEA. J was trimmed by 2 bases and V by 7 bases; bases with no gene match: 7.

The chain carries TRBV7-2 and TRBJ2-3; 13 nucleotides align to TRBD2. The J segment lost 5 bases and the V segment lost 4 bases, leaving 3 bases of the junction unmatched. Germline CDR1 is SGHTA and CDR2 is FQGNSA. This CDR3 contains 15 residues. CDR3 sequence reads: CASSSGLAGVDTQYF. The CDR3, as DNA: TGTGCCAGCAGCTCCGGACTAGCGGGAGTAGATACGCAGTATTTT.

The J gene is TRBJ2-7, the V gene TRBV20-1; 7 bases fit TRBD2. The CDR3 runs 13 residues. After removal of 6 bases from V and 3 bases from J, the junction contained 8 bases not matched to a gene. The germline V gene encodes CDR1 DFQATT and CDR2 SNEGSKA (reference sequence). The CDR3 DNA sequence: TGCAGTGCGGAGCGGGACCAGCGCTACGAGCAGTACTTC. Amino acids: CSAERDQRYEQYF.

The chain employs TRBV7-9 and TRBJ2-2; D may match TRBD1 or TRBD2 (5 bases each). Germline-derived CDR1 and CDR2 are SEHNR and FQNEAQ (reference sequence). The CDR3 totals 17 residues. With 6 bases removed from V and 6 bases from J, the gap between germline ends came to 23 bases. The CDR3 sequence: CASSLGPGTGYSGELFF. The CDR3 nucleotides are TGTGCCAGCAGTTTGGGTCCCGGGACGGGTTATTCCGGGGAGCTGTTTTTT.

Regarding this clonotype: Compared with germline, one end of the junction differs, possibly owing to a read error. V gene TRBV29-1 combines with J gene TRBJ2-7, with 10 bases that match TRBD1. From germline, CDR1 is SQVTM and CDR2 ANQGSEA. CDR3 length: 12 amino acids. CDR3 in DNA: TGCAGCGTTGGCGGACAGGGGGATGAGCGGTACTTC. Its protein product is CSVGGQGDERYF.

The chain carries TRBV20-1 and TRBJ2-7, with 12 nucleotides matching TRBD2. V trimming: 5 bases; J trimming: 5 bases; junction bases outside the gene matches: 7. Germline CDR1 reads DFQATT; CDR2 reads SNEGSKA (reference sequence). This CDR3 spans 14 amino acids. The CDR3 loop is CSAWTSGAPNEQYF. The CDR3 DNA reads as TGCAGTGCTTGGACTAGCGGGGCCCCGAACGAGCAGTACTTC.

This clonotype has only a few counts. The rearrangement links TRBV12-3 or TRBV12-4 to TRBJ2-7; D is ambiguous. The CDR3 runs 13 residues. V was clipped by 6 bases and J by 7 bases, with 16 bases between them. The CDR3 reads CASSPAWGEEQYF. The DNA of the CDR3 is TGTGCCAGCAGCCCCGCTTGGGGTGAAGAGCAGTACTTC.

A note on this clonotype: Because the CDR3 is missing its conserved closing phenylalanine or tryptophan, this is likely a read error. The chain carries TRBV12-3 or TRBV12-4 and TRBJ2-5, with D perhaps TRBD1 (5 bases). This CDR3 is 12 amino acids long. The ends were cut back, 5 bases at V and 4 bases at J, with 8 bases in the middle. Here the CDR3 reads CASSLQGETQYV. Here the CDR3 DNA reads TGTGCCAGCAGTCTTCAGGGAGAGACCCAGTACGTC.

The sample holds many counts of this clonotype. This sequence joins TRBV2 and TRBJ1-4, with a tentative D call TRBD1 (5 bases). This CDR3 contains 15 residues. The V end lost 5 bases, the J end lost 4 bases, and 14 bases lay between the germline ends. Germline V CDR1 and CDR2: SNHLY, FYNNEI. CDR3 sequence reads: CASSRQTVFNEKLFF. The CDR3 bases are TGTGCCAGCAGTCGACAGACAGTCTTTAATGAAAAACTGTTTTTT.

The V gene is TRBV6-5, the J gene TRBJ2-7; D gene ambiguous. Between the trimmed V and J ends, which lost 6 bases and 3 bases, there was a span of 18 bases. The V gene's germline CDR1 is MNHEY and CDR2 SVGAGI. CDR3 length equals 15 residues. Here the CDR3 reads CASSPSWASLYEQYF. The CDR3 DNA sequence: TGTGCCAGCAGCCCCAGCTGGGCTAGTCTCTACGAGCAGTACTTC.

This clonotype has just a few counts. The chain carries TRBV7-9 and TRBJ2-5; 7 bases agree with TRBD1. The CDR3 covers 16 residues. Germline V gene sequence: CDR1 SEHNR, CDR2 FQNEAQ (reference sequence). V dropped 2 bases and J dropped 1; count of bases not matched to a gene: 7. The CDR3 spells CASSLSSGTVQETQYF. The CDR3 DNA reads TGTGCCAGCAGCTTATCATCCGGGACAGTCCAAGAGACCCAGTACTTC.

The V call is TRBV4-1, the J call TRBJ2-6, with a weak D call TRBD1 (5 bases). V was shortened by 3 bases and J by 8 bases, with 17 bases between the two germline ends. The CDR3 length is 16 residues. CDR1 MGHRA and CDR2 YSYEKL come from the germline V gene. This chain's CDR3 is CASSQGPSLGSNVLTF. The CDR3 nucleotides read TGCGCCAGCAGCCAGGGGCCTTCCCTAGGTTCCAACGTCCTGACTTTC.

This clonotype was observed many times. The V and J genes are TRBV20-1 and TRBJ2-7, with TRBD1 as a possible D gene (5 bases). CDR3 length equals 14 residues. V lost 5 bases, J lost 2 bases, and 16 bases lay in between. The germline V gene encodes CDR1 DFQATT and CDR2 SNEGSKA (reference sequence). The DNA for the CDR3 is TGCAGTGCTCCAGGGTCCGGGCCGACCTACGAGCAGTACTTC. Translation gives CSAPGSGPTYEQYF.

On this clonotype: An end of the junction does not agree with germline; a read error may underlie this. The chain is built from TRBV7-3 and TRBJ1-4; D uncertain. Germline loops: CDR1 SGHTA, CDR2 FQGTGA. The CDR3 contains 16 residues. The CDR3 loop reads CASSAGFTDDNEKLVF. Here the CDR3 DNA reads TGTGCCAGCAGCGCGGGCTTCACGGACGATAATGAAAAACTGGTTTTT. Complete variable domain (other parts from reference TRBV7-3 and TRBJ1-4): GAGVSQTPSNKVTEKGKYVELRCDPISGHTALYWYRQSLGQGPEFLIYFQGTGAADDSGLPNDRFFAVRPEGSVSTLKIQRTERGDSAVYLCASSAGFTDDNEKLVFGSGTQLSVL.

V usage is TRBV5-6 and J usage is TRBJ1-1; D remains unclear. This CDR3 region has 13 residues. V was shortened by 7 bases and J by 1 base, with 11 bases between the two germline ends. From germline, CDR1 is SGHDT and CDR2 YYEEEE. CDR3 residues: CASVGPANTEAFF. The CDR3 DNA follows: TGTGCCAGCGTAGGACCGGCGAACACTGAAGCTTTCTTT.

V and J are TRBV7-9 and TRBJ2-7; D may match TRBD1 or TRBD2 (5 bases each). V was cut by 5 bases and J by 4 bases, with 9 bases left in between. This CDR3 comprises 12 residues. CDR1 and CDR2 from the germline V gene are SEHNR and FQNEAQ (reference sequence). CDR3 residues: CASSQGEYEQYF. In DNA form, the CDR3 reads TGTGCCAGCAGCCAAGGGGAGTACGAGCAGTACTTC.